The present T cell receptor beta chain was sequenced within a study of T-cell memory formation after mild COVID-19. This clonotype was observed at least ten times. Germline CDR1 reads SEHNR; CDR2 reads FQNEAQ (reference sequence). The CDR3 runs to 16 residues. V dropped 5 bases and J dropped 0; count of bases not matched to a gene: 9. TCRdb re-derived calls from the 5' RACE reads in MiXCR, one entry per CDR3 protein. Of over 11,000 distinct CDR3 sequences listed, approximately 19% are singletons. The gene calls are TRBV7-9 and TRBJ2-7; 8 nucleotides agree with TRBD1. The sequencing sample was made of PBMCs or a T cell subset sorted from them (not recorded which). This TCR was sampled from an adult woman who had mild COVID-19 (a few samples of this study predate the infection). Cell type and time point are not known. The DNA of the CDR3 is TGTGCCAGCAGCCGGTTAGGGACAGGTCACTCCTACGAGCAGTACTTC. Translation gives CASSRLGTGHSYEQYF.